The 26 T cell receptor beta chains listed next were all sequenced from one sample in a study of T cell responses to AZD1222 COVID-19 vaccine. Assay: immunoSEQ multiplex PCR; the TCRdb copy retains only in-frame clones and omits some. The sample has about 94,000 clones, almost 90% seen once; the top ten hold around 8%. The sample here was peripheral blood, taken on day 0 of AZD1222 vaccination. The receptors were gathered from an adult in good health.

This chain connects TRBV25-1 to TRBJ1-1, with D possibly TRBD1 on 5 matching bases. This CDR3 region has 13 residues. CDR1 MGHDK and CDR2 SYGVNS come from the germline V gene. Trimming removed 4 bases from V and 2 bases from J, with 8 bases in between. CDR3 residues: CASSVQENTEAFF. CDR3 sequence (DNA): TGTGCCAGCAGTGTACAGGAAAACACTGAAGCTTTCTTT.

V usage is TRBV30 and J usage is TRBJ1-6; 9 positions agree with TRBD1. Germline V gene lookup returns CDR1 GTSNPN and CDR2 SVGIG (reference sequence). The length of the CDR3 is 15 residues. Trimming cost V 1 base and J 7 bases; bases outside gene matches: 5. The CDR3 loop reads CAWSGRTGVNSPLHF. CDR3 nucleotides: TGTGCCTGGAGTGGACGGACAGGGGTAAATTCACCCCTCCACTTT.

The chain has TRBV7-2 and TRBJ2-7, with TRBD2 matching over 7 bases. J lost 0 bases, V lost 6 bases, and 5 bases had no gene match. This CDR3 is 14 amino acids long. The V gene's germline CDR1 is SGHTA and CDR2 FQGNSA. CDR3 protein: CASRRTGGSYEQYF. CDR3 nucleotide sequence: TGTGCCAGCAGAAGGACGGGGGGCTCCTACGAGCAGTACTTC.

The chain joins TRBV19 to TRBJ1-5, with D hard to call. Per germline, CDR1 LNHDA and CDR2 SQIVND (reference sequence). The CDR3 has 17 residues. The V end was cut by 3 bases, the J end by 4 bases, with 19 bases between. The CDR3 nucleotides are TGTGCCAGTAGTATTGGGTCCTATCGAAGGGAAAATCAGCCCCAGCATTTT. It is translated as CASSIGSYRRENQPQHF.

The chain is built from TRBV18 and TRBJ2-1; 7 bases align to TRBD1. The germline V gene has CDR1 KGHSH and CDR2 LQKENI. The CDR3 spans 15 residues. The V gene end was trimmed by 3 bases and the J gene end by 6 bases; junction bases not matched to a gene: 8. The CDR3 sequence: CASSPFRTGVNEQFF. DNA for the CDR3: TGTGCCAGCTCACCTTTCAGAACAGGGGTCAATGAGCAGTTCTTC.

This clone showed up just once. The CDR3 DNA follows: TGCGCCAGCAACCCCCTAGCGGGGGGTTCCTACGAGCAGTACTTC. Amino acids: CASNPLAGGSYEQYF. The genes are TRBV5-1 and TRBJ2-7; 11 positions agree with TRBD2. V gave up 6 bases and J gave up 1 base; unmatched junction bases: 6. Germline loops: CDR1 SGHRS, CDR2 YFSETQ. The CDR3 has 15 residues.

The chain employs TRBV12-3 or TRBV12-4 and TRBJ2-3; possibly TRBD2 for D (7 bases). The CDR3 totals 13 residues. The germline V and J ends were trimmed by 3 bases and 8 bases, with 12 bases remaining between them. The CDR3 DNA reads as TGTGCCAGCAGTTTTGGGGGGGCCCGTACGCAGTATTTT. It encodes CASSFGGARTQYF.

CDR3: CASSQTPLGYGYTF. CDR3 in DNA: TGTGCCAGCAGCCAAACCCCTTTAGGCTATGGCTACACCTTC. This chain connects TRBV3-1 (or the pseudogene TRBV3-2) to TRBJ1-2; D unresolved. The CDR3 is 14 amino acids. Trimming shortened V by 2 bases and J by 4 bases, and 11 bases separated the two germline ends. CDR1 and CDR2 from the germline V gene are LGHDT and YNNKEL (reference sequence).

This chain uses TRBV10-1 with TRBJ1-1, with D unresolved. This CDR3 is built from 16 residues. Trimming pared 0 bases from V and 3 bases from J, leaving 14 bases between. Germline V gene lookup returns CDR1 WNHNN and CDR2 SYGVQD (reference sequence). The CDR3 DNA is TGCGCCAGCAGTGAGTCGATAGGGTCGGTGGACACTGAAGCTTTCTTT. Protein: CASSESIGSVDTEAFF.

This rearrangement joins TRBV18 to TRBJ2-5, with TRBD1 as a possible D gene (5 bases). The V end was cut by 3 bases, the J end by 3 bases, with 11 bases between. CDR1 is KGHSH and CDR2 is LQKENI in the germline V gene. The CDR3 extends over 14 amino acids. Here the CDR3 reads CASSPQTEKETQYF. CDR3 sequence (DNA): TGTGCCAGCTCACCTCAGACAGAAAAAGAGACCCAGTACTTC.

The J gene is TRBJ1-2, the V gene TRBV29-1; tentative D call: TRBD1 (6 bases). Germline V gives CDR1 SQVTM, CDR2 ANQGSEA. The V end was cut by 7 bases, the J end by 8 bases, with 26 bases between. The CDR3 has 15 amino acids. CDR3 region: CSGGGEGQSTWGYTF. CDR3 nucleotide sequence: TGCAGCGGGGGAGGGGAAGGACAGTCCACGTGGGGCTACACCTTC.

The V call is TRBV4-3, the J call TRBJ1-3; no clear D gene. Germline V CDR1 and CDR2: LGHNA, YSLEER. The V end lost 0 bases, the J end lost 0 bases, and 12 bases lay between the germline ends. The CDR3 has 17 residues. In DNA form, the CDR3 reads TGCGCCAGCAGCCAAGATCGACTCAGGTTCTCTGGAAACACCATATATTTT. Protein product: CASSQDRLRFSGNTIYF.

The V gene is TRBV4-1, the J gene TRBJ2-1; D is uncertain. The germline V gene encodes CDR1 MGHRA and CDR2 YSYEKL. V gave up 1 base and J gave up 0 bases, with 19 bases separating them. This CDR3 contains 19 residues. CDR3: CASSQGPEFTNPSYNEQFF. For the CDR3, the DNA is TGCGCCAGCAGCCAAGGGCCGGAGTTCACCAATCCCTCCTACAATGAGCAGTTCTTC.

This chain connects TRBV19 to TRBJ1-2, with D tentatively TRBD1 (6 bases). The CDR3 extends over 16 amino acids. V was cut by 0 bases and J by 5 bases, with 16 bases left in between. The germline V gene encodes CDR1 LNHDA and CDR2 SQIVND (reference sequence). DNA of the CDR3: TGTGCCAGTAGTATAGATCCGGGACAAACCGCGTATGGCTACACCTTC. Residues: CASSIDPGQTAYGYTF.

The chain uses TRBV6-2 or TRBV6-3 and TRBJ1-5, with D possibly being TRBD1 (5 bases). V lost 0 bases and J lost 7, with 10 bases in between. Germline values: CDR1 MNHEY, CDR2 SVGEGT. The CDR3 covers 14 residues. The CDR3 sequence is CASSYSGGIQPQHF. For the CDR3, the DNA is TGTGCCAGCAGTTACTCGGGGGGTATACAGCCCCAGCATTTT.

The chain joins TRBV15 to TRBJ2-3; the D gene is possibly TRBD2 (5 bases). The CDR3 runs 14 residues. Trimming took 1 base from V and 6 from J, leaving 11 bases between them. Germline CDR1 and CDR2: LNHNV and YYDKDF (reference sequence). CDR3 DNA: TGTGCCACCAGCAGAGTCGGGGAAGGGGATACGCAGTATTTT. Encoded protein: CATSRVGEGDTQYF.

The chain combines TRBV9 with TRBJ1-2; D possibly corresponds to TRBD1 (6 bases). The CDR3 is made up of 15 amino acids. V was clipped by 0 bases and J by 4 bases, with 13 bases between them. The germline CDR1 and CDR2 sequences are SGDLS and YYNGEE. CDR3 loop: CASSVEDSHSYGYTF. The CDR3 nucleotides are TGTGCCAGCAGCGTAGAGGACAGCCACTCCTATGGCTACACCTTC.

J is TRBJ2-6 and V is TRBV11-2, with D perhaps matching TRBD1 or TRBD2 (6 bases each). The germline V gene encodes CDR1 SGHAT and CDR2 FQNNGV. Trimming left V 3 bases short and J 0 bases short, with 15 bases between. The CDR3 is made up of 18 amino acids. This CDR3 is CASSFGGRMSSGANVLTF. CDR3 coding DNA: TGTGCCAGCAGCTTTGGGGGGCGTATGAGCTCTGGGGCCAACGTCCTGACTTTC.

This chain joins TRBV12-3 or TRBV12-4 and TRBJ1-5, with D maybe TRBD1 (6 bases). The length of the CDR3 is 13 residues. V lost 6 bases and J lost 5, with 11 bases in between. CDR3: CASRDRNYQPQHF. Written as DNA, the CDR3 is TGTGCCAGCAGGGACAGAAATTATCAGCCCCAGCATTTT.

V and J are TRBV27 and TRBJ1-3; 8 bases line up with TRBD1. V lost 8 bases and J lost 4; bases outside the gene matches: 4. The CDR3 sequence is 13 residues long. Germline V lookup: CDR1 MNHEY, CDR2 SMNVEV (reference sequence). The CDR3 DNA follows: TGTGCCAGCCAGGGGGCGGAAGGAAACACCATATATTTT. Its translation: CASQGAEGNTIYF.

The chain recombines TRBV9 with TRBJ1-2; no clear D gene. V lost 7 bases, J lost 2 bases, and 12 bases lay in between. Germline CDR1 and CDR2: SGDLS and YYNGEE. The CDR3 is 13 amino acids. For the CDR3, the DNA is TGTGCCAGCGAATCTTTGACCAACTATGGCTACACCTTC. Its protein product is CASESLTNYGYTF. The entire variable domain, with the rest obtained from reference TRBV9 and TRBJ1-2, is as follows: DSGVTQTPKHLITATGQRVTLRCSPRSGDLSVYWYQQSLDQGLQFLIQYYNGEERAKGNILERFSAQQFPDLHSELNLSSLELGDSALYFCASESLTNYGYTFGSGTRLTVV.

V and J are TRBV27 and TRBJ1-6; a weak D match, TRBD1 (6 bases). The CDR3 contains 14 residues. Germline V lookup: CDR1 MNHEY, CDR2 SMNVEV (reference sequence). V was pared by 4 bases and J by 9 bases, with 13 bases between. The CDR3 reads CASSSRTEASPLHF. In DNA form, the CDR3 reads TGTGCCAGCAGTTCAAGGACAGAGGCTTCACCCCTCCACTTT.

The CDR3 DNA reads TGTGCCAGCAGAAAATCCAGACAGGGTTATAGTCAGCCCCAGCATTTT. It codes for CASRKSRQGYSQPQHF. The chain combines TRBV21-1 with TRBJ1-5; the table assigns TRBD1, which was not confirmed against the DNA. TRBV21-1 is described as a pseudogene. The CDR3 runs 16 residues.

V is TRBV9 and J is TRBJ1-5; D unresolved. CDR1 is SGDLS and CDR2 is YYNGEE in the germline V gene. The CDR3 contains 14 residues. The V gene lost 1 base and the J gene lost 0 bases, with 5 bases spanning the gap. The CDR3 sequence is CASSVTDSNQPQHF. CDR3 DNA sequence: TGTGCCAGCAGCGTAACGGATAGCAATCAGCCCCAGCATTTT. Full variable domain (missing parts from reference TRBV9 and TRBJ1-5): DSGVTQTPKHLITATGQRVTLRCSPRSGDLSVYWYQQSLDQGLQFLIQYYNGEERAKGNILERFSAQQFPDLHSELNLSSLELGDSALYFCASSVTDSNQPQHFGDGTRLSIL.

The rearrangement uses TRBV9 and TRBJ2-5; TRBD1 matches 9 bases. CDR1 SGDLS and CDR2 YYNGEE come from the germline V gene. CDR3 length equals 15 residues. The V segment lost 0 bases and the J segment 4 bases; nucleotides outside the gene matches: 4. The CDR3, as DNA: TGTGCCAGCAGCGTAGGGGGACAGGGTCGAGAGACCCAGTACTTC. Translating gives CASSVGGQGRETQYF.

This chain connects TRBV30 to TRBJ1-1; D possibly corresponds to TRBD1 (5 bases). V dropped 3 bases and J dropped 5 bases, with 16 bases sitting between them. The CDR3 sequence is 14 residues long. From germline, CDR1 is GTSNPN and CDR2 SVGIG (reference sequence). Here the CDR3 DNA reads TGTGCCTGGAGGTTGATGGGGGTATGGACTGAAGCTTTCTTT. It codes for CAWRLMGVWTEAFF.